This T cell receptor beta chain was sequenced during a study of blood T cells in healthy people across ages. A sample-barcoded 5' primer and a J-beta primer mix were used in a second PCR of roughly 6 to 12 cycles. TCRdb reprocessed the 5' RACE reads via MiXCR and lists one record per CDR3 protein. The sample lists a few hundred thousand distinct CDR3 sequences, 27% occurring once. Findings of the study overall: Estimates drawn from one million T cells were deemed to understate diversity.

The CDR3 is 15 amino acids. Germline values: CDR1 MNHEY, CDR2 SMNVEV (reference sequence). Of note for this clonotype: Its matching antigen is unknown.

The sample taken for sequencing was blood. This rearrangement joins TRBV27 to TRBJ2-1; D might be TRBD1 (5 bases). The J call is in doubt because the DNA end fits TRBJ2-7 better. This clonotype was obtained from a woman in her 70s in good health. The CDR3, as DNA: TGTGCCAGCAGTTTAAGTCAGGGCCCAGACTACGAGCAGTACTTC. Protein: CASSLSQGPDYEQYF.